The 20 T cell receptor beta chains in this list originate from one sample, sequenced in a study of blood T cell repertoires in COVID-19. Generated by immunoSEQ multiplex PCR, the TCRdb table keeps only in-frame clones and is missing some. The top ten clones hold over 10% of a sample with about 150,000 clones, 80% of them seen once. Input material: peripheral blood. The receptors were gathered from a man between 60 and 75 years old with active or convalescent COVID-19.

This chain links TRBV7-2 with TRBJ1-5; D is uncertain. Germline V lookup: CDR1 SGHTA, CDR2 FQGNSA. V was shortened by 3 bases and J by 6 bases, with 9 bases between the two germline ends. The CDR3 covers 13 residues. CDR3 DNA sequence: TGTGCCAGCAGCTTTAATCTAGGTCAGCCCCAGCATTTT. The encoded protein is CASSFNLGQPQHF.

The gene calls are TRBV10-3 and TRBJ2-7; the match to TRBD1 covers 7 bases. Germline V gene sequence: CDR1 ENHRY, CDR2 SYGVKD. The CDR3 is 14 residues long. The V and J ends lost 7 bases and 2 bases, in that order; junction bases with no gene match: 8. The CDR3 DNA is TGTGCCATCACCCCGGACAGGACCACCTACGAGCAGTACTTC. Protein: CAITPDRTTYEQYF.

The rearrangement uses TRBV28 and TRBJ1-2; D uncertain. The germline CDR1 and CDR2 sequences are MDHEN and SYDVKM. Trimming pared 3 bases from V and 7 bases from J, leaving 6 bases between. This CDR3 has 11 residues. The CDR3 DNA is TGTGCCAGCAGTTTGGACTTTGGCTACACCTTC. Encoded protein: CASSLDFGYTF.

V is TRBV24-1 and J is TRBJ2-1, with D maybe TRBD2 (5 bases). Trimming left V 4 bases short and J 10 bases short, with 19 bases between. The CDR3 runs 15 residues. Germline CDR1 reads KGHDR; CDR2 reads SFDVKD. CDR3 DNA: TGTGCCACCAGTGAACATAAGGTGTCAGTAGCGGAGCAGTTCTTC. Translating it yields CATSEHKVSVAEQFF.

CDR3 coding DNA: TGTGCCAGTAGTACAAACACAGATACGCAGTATTTT. As protein: CASSTNTDTQYF. The chain is built from TRBV19 and TRBJ2-3; D ambiguous. This CDR3 is built from 12 residues. V shed 4 bases and J shed 2 bases, with 4 bases lying between them. Germline V gene data show CDR1 as LNHDA and CDR2 as SQIVND (reference sequence).

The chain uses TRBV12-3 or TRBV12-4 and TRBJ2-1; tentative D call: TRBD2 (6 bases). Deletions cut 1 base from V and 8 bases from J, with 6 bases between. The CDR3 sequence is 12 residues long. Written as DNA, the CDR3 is TGTGCCAGCAGTTTAGGGGGGGATGAGCAGTTCTTC. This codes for CASSLGGDEQFF.

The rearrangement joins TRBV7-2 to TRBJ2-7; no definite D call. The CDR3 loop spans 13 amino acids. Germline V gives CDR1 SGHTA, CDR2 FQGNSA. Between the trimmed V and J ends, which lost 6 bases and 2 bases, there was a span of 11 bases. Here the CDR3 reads CASRTDSTYEQYF. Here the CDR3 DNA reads TGTGCCAGCAGGACCGACTCCACCTACGAGCAGTACTTC.

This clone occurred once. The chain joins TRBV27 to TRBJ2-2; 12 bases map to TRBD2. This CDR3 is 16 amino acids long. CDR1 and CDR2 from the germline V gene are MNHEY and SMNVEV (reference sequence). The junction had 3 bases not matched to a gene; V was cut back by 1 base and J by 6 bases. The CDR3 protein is CASSLLTSGSPGELFF. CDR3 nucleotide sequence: TGTGCCAGCAGTTTATTGACTAGCGGGAGTCCCGGGGAGCTGTTTTTT.

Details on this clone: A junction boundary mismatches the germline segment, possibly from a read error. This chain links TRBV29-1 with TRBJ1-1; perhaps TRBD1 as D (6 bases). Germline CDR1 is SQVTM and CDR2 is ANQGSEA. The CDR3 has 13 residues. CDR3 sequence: CSAETGMNTEAFF. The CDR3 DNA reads TGCAGCGCTGAAACAGGGATGAACACTGAAGCTTTCTTT.

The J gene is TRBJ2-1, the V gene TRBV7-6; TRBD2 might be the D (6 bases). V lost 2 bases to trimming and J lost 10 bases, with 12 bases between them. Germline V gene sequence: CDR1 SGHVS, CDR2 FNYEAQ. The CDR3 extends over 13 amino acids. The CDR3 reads CASSLILAREQFF. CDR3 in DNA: TGTGCCAGCAGCTTAATACTAGCCAGGGAGCAGTTCTTC.

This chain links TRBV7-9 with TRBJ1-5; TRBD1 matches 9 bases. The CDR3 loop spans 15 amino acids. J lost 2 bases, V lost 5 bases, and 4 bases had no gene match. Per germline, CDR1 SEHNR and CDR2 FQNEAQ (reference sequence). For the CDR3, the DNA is TGTGCCAGCAGCACCACAGGGGGCCGCAATCAGCCCCAGCATTTT. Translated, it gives CASSTTGGRNQPQHF.

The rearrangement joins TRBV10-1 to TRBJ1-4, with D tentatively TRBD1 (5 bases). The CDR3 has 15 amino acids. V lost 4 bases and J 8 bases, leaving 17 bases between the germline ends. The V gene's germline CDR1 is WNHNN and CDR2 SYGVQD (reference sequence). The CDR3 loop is CASSASGGVKEKLFF. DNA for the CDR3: TGCGCCAGCAGTGCCTCGGGGGGGGTCAAGGAAAAACTGTTTTTT.

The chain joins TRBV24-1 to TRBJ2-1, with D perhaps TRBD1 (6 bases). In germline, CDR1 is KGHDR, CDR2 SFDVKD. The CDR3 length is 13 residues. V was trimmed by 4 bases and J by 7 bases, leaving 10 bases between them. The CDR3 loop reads CATSDPGQNEQFF. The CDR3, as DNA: TGTGCCACCAGTGACCCCGGACAGAATGAGCAGTTCTTC.

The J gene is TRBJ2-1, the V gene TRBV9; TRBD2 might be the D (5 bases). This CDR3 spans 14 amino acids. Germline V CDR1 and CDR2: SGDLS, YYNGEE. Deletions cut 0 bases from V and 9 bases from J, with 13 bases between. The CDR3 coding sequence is TGTGCCAGCAGCGTAGATGGCGGGTCGGGTGAGCAGTTCTTC. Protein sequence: CASSVDGGSGEQFF.

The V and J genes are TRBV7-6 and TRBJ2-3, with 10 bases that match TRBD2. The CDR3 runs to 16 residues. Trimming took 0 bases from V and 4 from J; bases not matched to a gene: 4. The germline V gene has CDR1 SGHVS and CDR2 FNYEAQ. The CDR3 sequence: CASSLAIAGGADTQYF. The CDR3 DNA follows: TGTGCCAGCAGCTTAGCGATAGCGGGAGGTGCAGATACGCAGTATTTT. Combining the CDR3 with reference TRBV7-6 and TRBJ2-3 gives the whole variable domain GAGVSQSPRYKVTKRGQDVALRCDPISGHVSLYWYRQALGQGPEFLTYFNYEAQQDKSGLPNDRFSAERPEGSISTLTIQRTEQRDSAMYRCASSLAIAGGADTQYFGPGTRLTVL.

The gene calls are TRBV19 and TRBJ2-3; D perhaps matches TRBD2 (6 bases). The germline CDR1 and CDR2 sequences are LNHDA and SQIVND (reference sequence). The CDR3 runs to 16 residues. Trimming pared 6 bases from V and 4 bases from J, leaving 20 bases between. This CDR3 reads CASRDEAGRSSDTQYF. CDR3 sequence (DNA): TGTGCCAGTAGAGACGAGGCGGGAAGGAGTTCAGATACGCAGTATTTT. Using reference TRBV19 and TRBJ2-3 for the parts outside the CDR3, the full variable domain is DGGITQSPKYLFRKEGQNVTLSCEQNLNHDAMYWYRQDPGQGLRLIYYSQIVNDFQKGDIAEGYSVSREKKESFPLTVTSAQKNPTAFYLCASRDEAGRSSDTQYFGPGTRLTVL.

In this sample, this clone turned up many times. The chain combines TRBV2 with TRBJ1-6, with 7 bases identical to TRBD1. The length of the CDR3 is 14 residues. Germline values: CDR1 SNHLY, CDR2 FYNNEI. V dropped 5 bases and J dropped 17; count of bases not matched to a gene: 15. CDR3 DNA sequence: TGTGCCAGCAGTCAGGTTCGACAGGGAAATTCCATCCACTTT. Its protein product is CASSQVRQGNSIHF.

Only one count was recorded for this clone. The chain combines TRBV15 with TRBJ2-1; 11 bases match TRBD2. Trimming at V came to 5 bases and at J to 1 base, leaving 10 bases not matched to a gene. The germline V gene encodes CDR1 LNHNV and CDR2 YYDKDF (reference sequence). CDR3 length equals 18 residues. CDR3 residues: CATSALAGGSRSYNEQFF. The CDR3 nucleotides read TGTGCCACCAGCGCCCTAGCGGGGGGATCCCGGTCCTACAATGAGCAGTTCTTC.

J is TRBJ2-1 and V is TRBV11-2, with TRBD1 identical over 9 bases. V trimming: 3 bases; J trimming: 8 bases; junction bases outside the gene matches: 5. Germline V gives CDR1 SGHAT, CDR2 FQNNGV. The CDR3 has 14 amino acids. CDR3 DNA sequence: TGTGCCAGCAGCTTGGGGACAGGGACCGATGAGCAGTTCTTC. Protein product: CASSLGTGTDEQFF.

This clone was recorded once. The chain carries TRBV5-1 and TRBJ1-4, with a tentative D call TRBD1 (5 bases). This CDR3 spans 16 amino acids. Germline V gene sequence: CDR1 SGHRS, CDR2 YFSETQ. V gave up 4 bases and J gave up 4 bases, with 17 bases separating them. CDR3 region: CASSPWGGTDNEKLFF. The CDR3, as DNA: TGCGCCAGCAGCCCGTGGGGCGGGACGGATAATGAAAAACTGTTTTTT.